Shown below are 30 T cell receptor beta chains from a single sample sequenced in a study of blood T cells in healthy people across ages. Primers used in a second PCR of about 6 to 12 cycles were a sample-barcoded 5' primer and a J-beta primer mix. A single record per CDR3 protein comes from TCRdb applying MiXCR to the 5' RACE reads. The sample includes approximately 770,000 distinct CDR3 sequences, 58% of them seen just once. Material for sequencing was blood. The receptors shown here come from a man in his thirties or forties in good health.

The chain employs TRBV20-1 and TRBJ2-3, with D perhaps matching TRBD2 (5 bases). CDR3 length: 15 amino acids. The V and J ends lost 2 bases and 2 bases respectively, with 14 bases between them. Germline-derived CDR1 and CDR2 are DFQATT and SNEGSKA (reference sequence). The CDR3 DNA reads TGCAGTGCTAGAAGGGAGACGGGGTACACAGATACGCAGTATTTT. It specifies CSARRETGYTDTQYF.

The J gene is TRBJ2-1, the V gene TRBV6-2 or TRBV6-3; D remains ambiguous. The CDR3 contains 15 residues. CDR1 MNHEY and CDR2 SVGEGT come from the germline V gene. The V and J ends lost 2 bases and 4 bases respectively, with 12 bases between them. The CDR3 here is CASSYPRALYNEQFF. In nucleotides, the CDR3 is TGTGCCAGCAGTTACCCAAGAGCCCTTTACAATGAGCAGTTCTTC.

The chain links TRBV7-2 to TRBJ2-5, with D perhaps matching TRBD2 (7 bases). The last part of the DNA fits TRBJ2-7 better; the J call may be wrong. The CDR3 spans 16 residues. Germline V gene sequence: CDR1 SGHTA, CDR2 FQGNSA. CDR3 protein: CASSLGGGRGNDEQYF. CDR3 coding DNA: TGTGCCAGCAGCTTAGGCGGGGGCAGGGGCAATGACGAGCAGTACTTC.

The V gene is TRBV20-1, the J gene TRBJ2-5, with 13 bases matching TRBD2. The CDR3 has 15 amino acids. V trimming: 6 bases; J trimming: 7 bases; junction bases outside the gene matches: 11. Germline loops: CDR1 DFQATT, CDR2 SNEGSKA (reference sequence). The CDR3 spells CSARKGLAGPGTQYF. The CDR3 DNA is TGCAGTGCGAGAAAGGGACTAGCGGGACCGGGGACCCAGTACTTC.

This clonotype appeared once. The chain carries TRBV25-1 and TRBJ2-5, with D tentatively TRBD2 (5 bases). Germline V lookup: CDR1 MGHDK, CDR2 SYGVNS. V dropped 3 bases and J dropped 3 bases, with 23 bases sitting between them. The CDR3 runs 18 residues. CDR3 in DNA: TGTGCCAGCAGTGACCCACTGCGGGTGGCCATTTCGAAAGAGACCCAGTACTTC. This sequence encodes CASSDPLRVAISKETQYF.

In the case of this clonotype: One end of the junction varies from germline; a read error may be responsible. V and J are TRBV2 and TRBJ2-7; no reliable D call. Germline CDR1 is SNHLY and CDR2 is FYNNEI. This CDR3 spans 16 amino acids. The CDR3 DNA sequence: TGTGCCAGCAATTCCGGTGGTTGGGGAAGCTCCCACGAGCAGTACTTC. Translation: CASNSGGWGSSHEQYF.

The genes are TRBV27 and TRBJ2-7, with 12 bases aligning to TRBD2. CDR3 size: 17 residues. Germline trimming cut 4 bases from V and 0 bases from J; bases unmatched to any gene: 7. From germline, CDR1 is MNHEY and CDR2 SMNVEV (reference sequence). The CDR3 loop is CASSSLLAGGPSYEQYF. CDR3 bases: TGTGCCAGCAGTTCGTTACTAGCGGGGGGCCCCTCCTACGAGCAGTACTTC.

This clonotype was picked up one time. The chain has TRBV28 and TRBJ2-7, with 8 bases identical to TRBD1. The germline V gene encodes CDR1 MDHEN and CDR2 SYDVKM. The CDR3 contains 14 residues. After removal of 1 base from V and 6 bases from J, the junction contained 5 bases not matched to a gene. The CDR3 here is CASSLLGTGTEQYF. The CDR3 nucleotides read TGTGCCAGCAGTTTATTGGGGACAGGAACCGAGCAGTACTTC. The full variable domain, in which reference TRBV28 and TRBJ2-7 provide the parts outside the CDR3, is DVKVTQSSRYLVKRTGEKVFLECVQDMDHENMFWYRQDPGLGLRLIYFSYDVKMKEKGDIPEGYSVSREKKERFSLILESASTNQTSMYLCASSLLGTGTEQYFGPGTRLTVT.

Notes on this clonotype: One junction end does not reproduce the germline sequence, and a read error may be involved. The chain recombines TRBV3-1 with TRBJ2-1; TRBD2 aligns across 7 bases. The CDR3 extends over 16 amino acids. CDR1 LGHDT and CDR2 YNNKEL come from the germline V gene (reference sequence). Here the CDR3 reads CASSLTGTTSNNEQFF. DNA for the CDR3: TGTGCCAGCAGCCTTACCGGGACTACCTCCAACAATGAGCAGTTCTTC.

Concerning this clonotype itself: A junction boundary mismatches the germline segment, possibly from a read error. The genes are TRBV6-5 and TRBJ1-5; D ambiguous. From germline, CDR1 is MNHEY and CDR2 SVGAGI. The CDR3 loop spans 14 amino acids. The CDR3 bases are TGTGCCAGCAGTGACTCGGGAGGAAATCAGCCCCAGCATTTT. Amino acids: CASSDSGGNQPQHF.

The chain joins TRBV6-2 or TRBV6-3 to TRBJ2-3; 8 nucleotides agree with TRBD2. The CDR3 consists of 16 residues. V dropped 7 bases and J dropped 5; count of bases not matched to a gene: 14. Germline-derived CDR1 and CDR2 are MNHEY and SVGEGT. The CDR3 sequence is CASTTGVRGGVDTQYF. The CDR3 coding sequence is TGTGCCAGCACAACTGGGGTTCGGGGGGGTGTAGATACGCAGTATTTT.

This sequence joins TRBV4-1 and TRBJ1-4; TRBD1 matches at 9 bases. The CDR3 is made up of 15 amino acids. Germline lookup yields CDR1 MGHRA and CDR2 YSYEKL. Trimming took 3 bases from V and 6 from J; bases not matched to a gene: 5. The CDR3 DNA reads as TGCGCCAGCAGCCAGGGACAGGGAAGGGATGAAAAACTGTTTTTT. Its protein is CASSQGQGRDEKLFF.

The rearrangement uses TRBV29-1 and TRBJ1-2; D call uncertain. The CDR3 has 12 amino acids. Trimming shortened V by 1 base and J by 4 bases, and 7 bases separated the two germline ends. Germline assignment: CDR1 SQVTM and CDR2 ANQGSEA. The CDR3 DNA sequence: TGCAGCGTTGAAGGGGTCCCCTATGGCTACACCTTC. This codes for CSVEGVPYGYTF.

This chain uses TRBV10-3 with TRBJ1-5; D gene unclear. Trimming shortened V by 3 bases and J by 3 bases, and 9 bases separated the two germline ends. The CDR3 is made up of 14 amino acids. Germline V gives CDR1 ENHRY, CDR2 SYGVKD. CDR3 residues: CAISETEPNQPQHF. The CDR3 DNA follows: TGTGCCATCAGTGAAACAGAACCCAATCAGCCCCAGCATTTT.

This sequence joins TRBV15 and TRBJ2-5; D is uncertain. Near its end, the DNA agrees better with TRBJ2-7, so the J call may be wrong. The germline V gene encodes CDR1 LNHNV and CDR2 YYDKDF (reference sequence). The CDR3 sequence is 13 residues long. The CDR3: CATSRDPSYEQYF. CDR3 nucleotide sequence: TGTGCCACCAGCAGAGATCCGTCCTACGAGCAGTACTTC.

The rearrangement uses TRBV20-1 and TRBJ2-5; the D gene is possibly TRBD2 (5 bases). V lost 6 bases and J lost 2, with 13 bases in between. The CDR3 has 13 residues. Germline V gene sequence: CDR1 DFQATT, CDR2 SNEGSKA (reference sequence). CDR3 protein: CSAVPAEQETQYF. The CDR3 nucleotides are TGCAGTGCGGTCCCAGCGGAACAAGAGACCCAGTACTTC.

This sequence joins TRBV7-6 and TRBJ2-5; D is undetermined. The CDR3 length is 15 residues. The V gene's germline CDR1 is SGHVS and CDR2 FNYEAQ. V gave up 2 bases and J gave up 5 bases, with 15 bases separating them. The CDR3 coding sequence is TGTGCCAGCAGCTTAACTTGGATCCCCGGGGAGACCCAGTACTTC. Amino acids: CASSLTWIPGETQYF.

The chain uses TRBV12-3 or TRBV12-4 and TRBJ1-1; D unclear. The V gene lost 2 bases and the J gene lost 5 bases, with 27 bases spanning the gap. The CDR3 length is 19 residues. The CDR3 reads CASSLSSFSGRMSQTEAFF. The CDR3 coding sequence is TGTGCCAGCAGTTTAAGTTCGTTTTCAGGACGGATGAGCCAAACTGAAGCTTTCTTT.

This chain links TRBV5-5 with TRBJ2-4, with D possibly TRBD2 on 5 matching bases. Germline V gene data show CDR1 as SGHKS and CDR2 as YYEKEE (reference sequence). The CDR3 length is 14 residues. Deletions cut 0 bases from V and 5 bases from J, with 9 bases between. The CDR3 coding sequence is TGTGCCAGCAGCTTGGGAGGGATGGAAAACATTCAGTACTTC. Amino acids: CASSLGGMENIQYF.

V usage is TRBV20-1 and J usage is TRBJ2-3; 13 bases are shared with TRBD2. Germline CDR1 reads DFQATT; CDR2 reads SNEGSKA (reference sequence). The length of the CDR3 is 16 residues. J gave up 3 bases and V 6 bases, and 9 bases lay outside the gene matches. DNA for the CDR3: TGCAGTGCCGCCCGGACTAGCGGGAGTACGACAGATACGCAGTATTTT. Protein: CSAARTSGSTTDTQYF.

The genes are TRBV28 and TRBJ2-5, with 9 positions matching TRBD1. CDR3 size: 16 residues. The V gene's germline CDR1 is MDHEN and CDR2 SYDVKM. The V gene end was trimmed by 3 bases and the J gene end by 0 bases; junction bases not matched to a gene: 5. The CDR3 sequence: CASSFPGTGYQETQYF. DNA for the CDR3: TGTGCCAGCAGTTTCCCCGGGACAGGGTACCAAGAGACCCAGTACTTC.

The chain uses TRBV19 and TRBJ1-1; no clear D gene. The germline CDR1 and CDR2 sequences are LNHDA and SQIVND (reference sequence). This CDR3 is built from 15 residues. V shed 5 bases and J shed 0 bases, with 13 bases lying between them. The CDR3 sequence is CASSLRPVMNTEAFF. The CDR3 DNA sequence: TGTGCCAGTAGTCTCCGGCCAGTCATGAACACTGAAGCTTTCTTT. Together with reference TRBV19 and TRBJ1-1, the CDR3 gives the full variable domain: DGGITQSPKYLFRKEGQNVTLSCEQNLNHDAMYWYRQDPGQGLRLIYYSQIVNDFQKGDIAEGYSVSREKKESFPLTVTSAQKNPTAFYLCASSLRPVMNTEAFFGQGTRLTVV.

V gene TRBV20-1 combines with J gene TRBJ2-7, with D hard to call. The CDR3 sequence is 12 residues long. CDR1 and CDR2 from the germline V gene are DFQATT and SNEGSKA (reference sequence). V dropped 5 bases and J dropped 7 bases, with 15 bases sitting between them. The CDR3 protein is CSAGFQGLEQYF. In DNA, the CDR3 is TGCAGTGCTGGGTTTCAAGGCCTGGAGCAGTACTTC.

The J gene is TRBJ2-6, the V gene TRBV5-1, with D possibly matching TRBD2 (6 bases). CDR1 is SGHRS and CDR2 is YFSETQ in the germline V gene. The CDR3 spans 14 residues. With 4 bases removed from V and 9 bases from J, the gap between germline ends came to 14 bases. This CDR3 is CASSPVGGRNVLTF. In nucleotides, the CDR3 is TGCGCCAGCAGCCCAGTGGGGGGACGCAACGTCCTGACTTTC.

This clonotype has more than one count but fewer than ten. V usage is TRBV6-2 or TRBV6-3 and J usage is TRBJ2-4; D not certain. The J call could be wrong; TRBJ2-7 is a better fit for the DNA end. The length of the CDR3 is 12 residues. Germline V gene sequence: CDR1 MNHEY, CDR2 SVGEGT. CDR3 DNA sequence: TGTGCCAGCAGCCCCCAGGACTACGAGCAGTACTTC. It codes for CASSPQDYEQYF.

The table lists this clonotype with a count of one. This chain joins TRBV20-1 and TRBJ1-2; the D gene is possibly TRBD1 (5 bases). This CDR3 is built from 16 residues. The V end was cut by 3 bases, the J end by 5 bases, with 22 bases between. The germline CDR1 and CDR2 sequences are DFQATT and SNEGSKA (reference sequence). CDR3 coding DNA: TGCAGTGCTAGGGGGCTAAGAGGGGAGGGAGGATATGGCTACACCTTC. Translating it yields CSARGLRGEGGYGYTF.

V usage is TRBV5-1 and J usage is TRBJ2-1; D gene uncertain. The V end was cut by 4 bases, the J end by 0 bases, with 14 bases between. CDR1 SGHRS and CDR2 YFSETQ come from the germline V gene. This CDR3 is built from 16 residues. CDR3 bases: TGCGCCAGCAGCCCCCGCCCCGAGAGCTCCTACAATGAGCAGTTCTTC. As protein: CASSPRPESSYNEQFF.

This chain connects TRBV6-5 to TRBJ1-2; the D is unclear. Trimming shortened V by 5 bases and J by 4 bases, and 14 bases separated the two germline ends. The CDR3 consists of 14 residues. The V gene's germline CDR1 is MNHEY and CDR2 SVGAGI. Here the CDR3 DNA reads TGTGCCAGCAGTACGGCCAGGCGGAGCTATGGCTACACCTTC. As protein: CASSTARRSYGYTF.

The J gene is TRBJ2-7, the V gene TRBV13, with D possibly matching TRBD1 (6 bases). There are 16 residues in the CDR3. The V gene lost 5 bases and the J gene lost 0 bases, with 17 bases spanning the gap. Germline assignment: CDR1 PRHDT and CDR2 FYEKMQ (reference sequence). The DNA for the CDR3 is TGTGCCAGCAGCCCCCGCCGGGACAAATCCTCCTACGAGCAGTACTTC. This codes for CASSPRRDKSSYEQYF. The full variable domain, in which reference TRBV13 and TRBJ2-7 provide the parts outside the CDR3, is AAGVIQSPRHLIKEKRETATLKCYPIPRHDTVYWYQQGPGQDPQFLISFYEKMQSDKGSIPDRFSAQQFSDYHSELNMSSLELGDSALYFCASSPRRDKSSYEQYFGPGTRLTVT.

The chain uses TRBV29-1 and TRBJ2-4; unclear D gene. This CDR3 contains 12 residues. Germline V lookup: CDR1 SQVTM, CDR2 ANQGSEA. V lost 8 bases and J 6 bases, leaving 14 bases between the germline ends. CDR3 coding DNA: TGCAGCTCCATGATGCCAGGAAACATTCAGTACTTC. Translated: CSSMMPGNIQYF.